Listed below are T cell receptor beta chains from one sample, sequenced in a study of human T cells and chemical hapten exposure. One entry per CDR3 protein, called by TCRdb with MiXCR from the RACE reads. The table records fewer than 200,000 distinct CDR3 sequences, 25% to 35% of them present only once. The sample consisted of whole blood, taken in connection with sensitization to the hapten diphenylcyclopropenone (DPC). The receptor set was obtained from a woman between 25 and 40 years old with alopecia areata. Some clones in this sample may be carry-over from other donors' samples. The CDR3 runs from the conserved cysteine through the conserved F or W. A D gene is named only where the DNA matches it firmly. Not every row has a clone size; where given, it reads once, few, many or a size class.

>.|TRBJ1-2|TRBV27|.
CASTGDRYGYTF
TGTGCCAGCACAGGAGATCGCTATGGCTACACCTTC
>.|TRBJ1-1|TRBV9|few
CASSVVAENTEAFF
TGTGCCAGCAGCGTAGTGGCTGAGAACACTGAAGCTTTCTTT
>TRBD2|TRBJ2-2|TRBV10-3|.
CAIRGLADTGELFF
TGTGCCATCAGGGGACTAGCGGACACCGGGGAGCTGTTTTTT
>.|TRBJ2-6|TRBV28|.
CASNPRTSGANVLTF
TGTGCCAGCAATCCTCGGACCTCTGGGGCCAACGTCCTGACTTTC
>.|TRBJ2-3|TRBV12-3/TRBV12-4|few
CASSSRTGRDTQYF
TGTGCCAGCAGTTCCCGGACGGGCCGAGATACGCAGTATTTT
>.|TRBJ2-1|TRBV2|.
CASSELAGSSYNEQFF
TGTGCCAGCAGTGAACTGGCGGGGAGCTCCTACAATGAGCAGTTCTTC
>.|TRBJ1-1|TRBV6-5|few
CASSSLLVRRVEAFF
TGTGCCAGCAGTTCTCTTTTAGTCAGGAGAGTTGAAGCTTTCTTT
>TRBD1|TRBJ1-5|TRBV2|.
CASSEGDRDQPQHF
TGTGCCAGCAGTGAAGGGGACAGGGATCAGCCCCAGCATTTT
>.|TRBJ2-7|TRBV6-1|.
CASSGQPPTPYEQYF
TGTGCCAGCAGCGGACAGCCTCCAACCCCCTACGAGCAGTACTTC
>.|TRBJ1-5|TRBV18|.
CASSAGSLEPQHF
TGTGCCAGCTCAGCGGGATCACTGGAACCCCAGCATTTT
>.|TRBJ1-5|TRBV6-2/TRBV6-3|few
CASSYFRENQPQHF
TGTGCCAGCAGTTACTTCCGCGAAAATCAGCCCCAGCATTTT
>TRBD1|TRBJ2-3|TRBV4-1|.
CANSQGTGGTDTQYF
TGCGCCAACAGCCAAGGGACAGGGGGTACAGATACGCAGTATTTT
>.|TRBJ2-7|TRBV29-1|.
CSAEEAYEQYF
TGCAGCGCCGAGGAGGCCTACGAGCAGTACTTC
>TRBD1|TRBJ1-5|TRBV6-5|.
CASSFDDRGTQPQHF
TGTGCCAGCAGCTTCGACGACAGGGGGACTCAGCCCCAGCATTTT
>.|TRBJ1-5|TRBV28|once
CASEDGNQPQHF
TGTGCCAGCGAGGACGGCAATCAGCCCCAGCATTTT
>.|TRBJ2-5|TRBV28|.
CASSFSGSLRETQYF
TGTGCCAGCAGTTTTTCGGGATCCCTAAGAGAGACCCAGTACTTC
>.|TRBJ2-2|TRBV19|.
CASSIGDRTGELFF
TGTGCCAGTAGTATAGGTGATCGAACCGGGGAGCTGTTTTTT
>.|TRBJ1-5|TRBV28|.
CASSLLGGVGSQPQHF
TGTGCCAGCAGTTTATTAGGTGGGGTTGGTTCCCAGCCCCAGCATTTT
>.|TRBJ2-7|TRBV5-1|.
CASSLGVYYEQYF
TGCGCCAGCAGCTTGGGGGTGTACTACGAGCAGTACTTC
>.|TRBJ1-1|TRBV29-1|.
CSVELTVNTEAFF
TGCAGCGTTGAACTAACAGTGAACACTGAAGCTTTCTTT
>TRBD1|TRBJ2-2|TRBV5-1|.
CASSWDRAGAGELFF
TGCGCCAGCAGCTGGGACAGGGCGGGCGCCGGGGAGCTGTTTTTT
>TRBD1|TRBJ1-1|TRBV11-2|.
CASNLNTGDTEAFF
TGTGCCAGCAACCTAAACACAGGGGACACTGAAGCTTTCTTT